This T cell receptor (beta chain) was found in a study of blood T cells in healthy people across ages. Study results and limitations: The authors considered diversity estimates from one million T cells to be underestimates. PBMCs were not sorted, which prevented a conclusive comparison of naive versus antigen-experienced cells.

This clonotype has just a few counts. Its specificity is unknown. Trimming removed 3 bases from V and 6 bases from J; junction bases left unmatched: 8. The length of the CDR3 is 16 residues. Germline V gives CDR1 SGHRS, CDR2 YFSETQ. Combining a sample-barcoded 5' primer with a J-beta primer mix, a second PCR ran for roughly 7 to 11 cycles. TCRdb fed the 5' RACE reads into MiXCR, producing one record per CDR3 protein. The sample records roughly 1.9 million distinct CDR3 sequences, about 39% being singletons. Sequenced sample: blood. This receptor was obtained from a human donor in good health. The V call is TRBV5-1, the J call TRBJ2-3, with 12 bases lining up with TRBD2. The CDR3 is CASSSPLAGGLDTQYF. CDR3 in DNA: TGCGCCAGCAGCTCCCCTCTAGCGGGGGGGCTGGATACGCAGTATTTT.